Detailed here is one T cell receptor beta chain. The target antigen is unknown. TCRdb ran MiXCR on the RACE reads and lists one entry per CDR3 protein. The data show 180,000 or so distinct CDR3 sequences, 20% to 25% seen once. This entry comes from a study of human T cells and chemical hapten exposure. About the research overall: Researchers reported sensitizing a roughly 2 cm by roughly 2 cm upper inner arm skin site with 2% DPC. Alopecia areata, totalis or universalis affected patients, mainly female. General study results and limits: Following DPC sensitization, TCRs present above 1 in 1000 frequency showed no change. The donors suffered from alopecia, so their immune response may not match that of healthy people.

Time point indicated: patch test 1, 2 weeks after DPC sensitization. Treatment given: therapeutic diphenylcyclopropenone sensitization with weekly scalp DPC. CDR1 is SEHNR, CDR2 FQNEAQ, per germline (reference sequence). V was cut by 5 bases and J by 9 bases, with 11 bases left in between. The CDR3 totals 12 residues. The chain employs TRBV7-9 and TRBJ1-5, with D possibly matching TRBD1 (6 bases). This receptor was taken from a woman aged 50 to 60 with alopecia areata. Some clones in this sample may be carry-over from other donors' samples. Sample: whole blood, taken in connection with sensitization to the hapten diphenylcyclopropenone (DPC). CDR3 protein: CASSKGVWPQHF. CDR3 DNA: TGTGCCAGCAGCAAGGGGGTTTGGCCCCAGCATTTT.